This entry describes one TCR beta chain. This CDR3 has 18 residues. CDR1 is SEHNR, CDR2 FQNEAQ, per germline (reference sequence). The V gene lost 2 bases and the J gene lost 9 bases, with 25 bases spanning the gap. This specimen belongs to a study of shared clonotypes between healthy human individuals. Background on the study: Donors were a couple of women and a few men aged 18 to 49. Donors had three CD4 naive, three CD4 memory, two CD8 naive and one CD8 memory plate apiece.

Positively selected for CCR7, the CD45RO-negative cells used as naive CD8 cells excluded terminally differentiated effector memory CD45RA+ cells. The assay was immunoSEQ multiplex PCR, and TCRdb's table has in-frame clones only and misses some. This table holds around 610,000 clones, approximately 96% found once. Source material: naive CD8+ T cells sorted from blood. The rearrangement uses TRBV7-9 and TRBJ1-4; D uncertain. The clonotype comes from a woman in her twenties or thirties in good health. Here the CDR3 DNA reads TGTGCCAGCAGCTTATTGCTTAGAGGGCGCAGGTCCCATCAAAAACTGTTTTTT. This translates into CASSLLLRGRRSHQKLFF.